This T cell receptor (beta chain) was recovered during a study of blood T cell repertoires in COVID-19. After removal of 2 bases from V and 4 bases from J, the junction contained 1 base not matched to a gene. The CDR3 loop spans 13 amino acids. Germline V gene sequence: CDR1 SGHTA, CDR2 FQGTGA. Data came from immunoSEQ multiplex PCR; TCRdb stores just in-frame clones and leaves some out. Counted here are 64,000 or so clones, around 79% occurring once; the ten biggest clones make up roughly 10%. The TCR comes from a human donor in a cohort sampled during active COVID-19. The chain joins TRBV7-3 to TRBJ1-1; 7 bases line up with TRBD1. Material: peripheral blood. The CDR3 region has the DNA TGTGCCAGCAGCTTATACAGGGGCACTGAAGCTTTCTTT. This encodes CASSLYRGTEAFF.